These 24 T cell receptor beta chains share one sample of origin, sequenced in a study of T-cell memory formation after mild COVID-19. TCRdb ran MiXCR on the 5' RACE reads and lists one entry per CDR3 protein. The sample yields about 150,000 distinct CDR3 sequences, about an eighth seen once. Sequencing was carried out using PBMCs or a T cell subset sorted from them (not recorded which). Receptor source: a young man who had mild COVID-19 (a few samples of this study predate the infection). Cell type and time point are not known.

This clonotype was observed at least ten times. This chain joins TRBV15 and TRBJ2-2; 8 nucleotides match TRBD2. V shed 0 bases, J shed 6 bases, and the junction held 3 bases outside the gene matches. This CDR3 has 15 amino acids. From germline, CDR1 is LNHNV and CDR2 YYDKDF (reference sequence). CDR3 sequence (DNA): TGTGCCACCAGCAGAGATACGGGGGGGCCCGGGGAGCTGTTTTTT. It is translated as CATSRDTGGPGELFF.

This clonotype has only a few counts. The V and J genes are TRBV5-1 and TRBJ2-5; D may be TRBD1 (5 bases). This CDR3 has 12 residues. Trimming removed 9 bases from V and 2 bases from J, with 11 bases in between. Germline values: CDR1 SGHRS, CDR2 YFSETQ. CDR3 sequence: CATGDSQETQYF. The DNA of the CDR3 is TGCGCCACCGGTGACAGTCAAGAGACCCAGTACTTC.

The V call is TRBV29-1, the J call TRBJ2-3; D gene ambiguous. Germline V gene data show CDR1 as SQVTM and CDR2 as ANQGSEA. V was pared by 7 bases and J by 4 bases, with 21 bases between. This CDR3 has 15 amino acids. The CDR3 sequence: CSARVGKRPPDTQYF. CDR3 coding DNA: TGCAGCGCCCGGGTGGGGAAAAGACCGCCAGATACGCAGTATTTT.

The rearrangement joins TRBV7-9 to TRBJ2-1; TRBD1 agrees at 9 bases. This CDR3 has 16 residues. V lost 4 bases, J lost 7 bases, and 11 bases stayed unmatched. The germline gives CDR1 SEHNR, CDR2 FQNEAQ (reference sequence). This chain's CDR3 is CASSSRPGQGKNEQFF. The CDR3 nucleotides are TGTGCCAGCAGCTCCCGCCCGGGACAGGGTAAGAATGAGCAGTTCTTC.

This clonotype was counted only a few times. V is TRBV12-3 or TRBV12-4 and J is TRBJ1-4; TRBD1 agrees at 11 bases. The CDR3 is 13 residues long. With 6 bases clipped from V and 8 bases from J, the junction kept 2 bases outside the gene matches. For the CDR3, the DNA is TGTGCCAGCAGAAGGACAGGGGGCGAAAAACTGTTTTTT. Translation gives CASRRTGGEKLFF.

This rearrangement joins TRBV9 to TRBJ1-4, with TRBD1 as a possible D gene (6 bases). V dropped 1 base and J dropped 8 bases, with 15 bases sitting between them. Germline V gene data show CDR1 as SGDLS and CDR2 as YYNGEE. The CDR3 runs 15 residues. The CDR3 DNA sequence: TGTGCCAGCAGCGTACGGGACACAATGGGGGAAAAACTGTTTTTT. Amino acids: CASSVRDTMGEKLFF. The full variable domain, with the rest looked up from reference TRBV9 and TRBJ1-4, is DSGVTQTPKHLITATGQRVTLRCSPRSGDLSVYWYQQSLDQGLQFLIQYYNGEERAKGNILERFSAQQFPDLHSELNLSSLELGDSALYFCASSVRDTMGEKLFFGSGTQLSVL.

This chain joins TRBV11-2 and TRBJ1-2, with D maybe TRBD1 (6 bases). The CDR3 is 14 amino acids. Germline V lookup: CDR1 SGHAT, CDR2 FQNNGV. With 4 bases removed from V and 4 bases from J, the gap between germline ends came to 13 bases. CDR3 nucleotides: TGTGCCAGCAGCTCTAACAGGGACCCCTATGGCTACACCTTC. This translates into CASSSNRDPYGYTF. Full variable domain (remainder filled in from reference TRBV11-2 and TRBJ1-2): EAGVAQSPRYKIIEKRQSVAFWCNPISGHATLYWYQQILGQGPKLLIQFQNNGVVDDSQLPKDRFSAERLKGVDSTLKIQPAKLEDSAVYLCASSSNRDPYGYTFGSGTRLTVV.

This clonotype occurred a few times. The CDR3 loop reads CASSLQPSGEKLFF. CDR3 sequence (DNA): TGTGCCAGCAGCCTACAGCCCAGCGGTGAAAAACTGTTTTTT. This chain uses TRBV11-2 with TRBJ1-4; D not resolved. This CDR3 has 14 residues. Germline V gene data show CDR1 as SGHAT and CDR2 as FQNNGV. Trimming removed 5 bases at V and 7 bases at J, with 14 bases between.

The chain recombines TRBV24-1 with TRBJ2-7; 7 bases agree with TRBD1. The CDR3 contains 15 residues. V was clipped by 0 bases and J by 2 bases; unmatched bases: 3. Germline CDR1 is KGHDR and CDR2 is SFDVKD. DNA for the CDR3: TGTGCCACCAGTGATTTGACCCAGGGGGCCTACGAGCAGTACTTC. The encoded protein is CATSDLTQGAYEQYF.

There are a few counts of this clonotype. This rearrangement joins TRBV11-1 to TRBJ2-5; D gene unclear. Trimming left V 2 bases short and J 1 base short, with 11 bases between. Germline V gives CDR1 SGHAT, CDR2 FQDESV (reference sequence). There are 15 residues in the CDR3. The CDR3 here is CASSLQAPIQETQYF. CDR3 DNA: TGTGCCAGCAGCTTACAGGCGCCCATCCAAGAGACCCAGTACTTC. Using reference TRBV11-1 and TRBJ2-5 for the parts outside the CDR3, the full variable domain is EAEVAQSPRYKITEKSQAVAFWCDPISGHATLYWYRQILGQGPELLVQFQDESVVDDSQLPKDRFSAERLKGVDSTLKIQPAELGDSAMYLCASSLQAPIQETQYFGPGTRLLVL.

This clonotype has just a few counts. The chain uses TRBV10-3 and TRBJ2-5, with TRBD1 identical over 7 bases. V lost 3 bases and J lost 3; bases outside the gene matches: 4. The CDR3 contains 14 residues. CDR1 ENHRY and CDR2 SYGVKD come from the germline V gene. The CDR3 here is CAISEGTAEETQYF. The CDR3, as DNA: TGTGCCATCAGTGAAGGGACAGCGGAAGAGACCCAGTACTTC.

The chain uses TRBV4-3 and TRBJ2-3; 12 bases align to TRBD2. The CDR3 contains 16 residues. Germline V gene lookup returns CDR1 LGHNA and CDR2 YSLEER. The trim removed 3 bases at V and 6 bases at J, leaving 7 bases unmatched. This chain's CDR3 is CASSQLAGGPGDTQYF. Written as DNA, the CDR3 is TGCGCCAGCAGCCAGCTAGCGGGGGGGCCCGGTGATACGCAGTATTTT.

V gene TRBV12-3 or TRBV12-4 combines with J gene TRBJ2-4; D is possibly TRBD1 (5 bases). Trimming cost V 5 bases and J 4 bases, with 9 bases left between them. The CDR3 has 13 amino acids. CDR3 DNA sequence: TGTGCCAGCAGTCTAAACAGGAAAAACATTCAGTACTTC. Translation: CASSLNRKNIQYF.

The chain employs TRBV7-9 and TRBJ1-2; D not resolved. Germline CDR1 SEHNR, CDR2 FQNEAQ (reference sequence). The CDR3 has 16 residues. Trimming removed 1 base at V and 3 bases at J, with 15 bases between. The CDR3 region is CASSLGRERRDYGYTF. The CDR3 DNA reads as TGTGCCAGCAGCTTAGGCAGAGAGAGAAGGGACTATGGCTACACCTTC. The full variable domain, rest sourced from reference TRBV7-9 and TRBJ1-2, is DTGVSQNPRHKITKRGQNVTFRCDPISEHNRLYWYRQTLGQGPEFLTYFQNEAQLEKSRLLSDRFSAERPKGSFSTLEIQRTEQGDSAMYLCASSLGRERRDYGYTFGSGTRLTVV.

Ten or more counts support this clonotype. The genes are TRBV7-9 and TRBJ2-2, with D perhaps TRBD1 or TRBD2 (5 bases each). Trimming shortened V by 5 bases and J by 1 base, and 14 bases separated the two germline ends. Germline loops: CDR1 SEHNR, CDR2 FQNEAQ (reference sequence). The CDR3 runs 16 residues. The CDR3 loop reads CASSPRGGMNTGELFF. The DNA of the CDR3 is TGTGCCAGCAGCCCTCGTGGGGGTATGAACACCGGGGAGCTGTTTTTT.

The chain uses TRBV7-8 and TRBJ2-3; tentatively, D is TRBD1 or TRBD2 (5 bases each). Between the trimmed V and J ends, which lost 5 bases and 10 bases, there was a span of 22 bases. Germline CDR1 SGHVS, CDR2 FQNEAQ. There are 15 residues in the CDR3. CDR3 coding DNA: TGTGCCAGCAGCGACCGGGACGGGCTGATCGTAGCGCAGTATTTT. Translation: CASSDRDGLIVAQYF. The variable domain in full, completed from reference TRBV7-8 and TRBJ2-3, reads GAGVSQSPRYKVAKRGQDVALRCDPISGHVSLFWYQQALGQGPEFLTYFQNEAQLDKSGLPSDRFFAERPEGSVSTLKIQRTQQEDSAVYLCASSDRDGLIVAQYFGPGTRLTVL.

The chain joins TRBV7-3 to TRBJ2-5, with 7 bases identical to TRBD2. The V gene end was trimmed by 1 base and the J gene end by 3 bases; junction bases not matched to a gene: 5. The CDR3 is 15 amino acids. The germline V gene has CDR1 SGHTA and CDR2 FQGTGA. The CDR3 reads CASSLNRGVEETQYF. The CDR3 DNA is TGTGCCAGCAGCTTAAATCGGGGGGTGGAAGAGACCCAGTACTTC. Complete variable domain (other parts from reference TRBV7-3 and TRBJ2-5): GAGVSQTPSNKVTEKGKYVELRCDPISGHTALYWYRQSLGQGPEFLIYFQGTGAADDSGLPNDRFFAVRPEGSVSTLKIQRTERGDSAVYLCASSLNRGVEETQYFGPGTRLLVL.

The chain links TRBV20-1 to TRBJ2-5, with TRBD2 matching 8 bases. The CDR3 consists of 16 residues. V shed 1 base, J shed 4 bases, and the junction held 11 bases outside the gene matches. CDR1 and CDR2 (germline): DFQATT, SNEGSKA (reference sequence). The CDR3 here is CSARVPGGAVRETQYF. Written as DNA, the CDR3 is TGCAGTGCTAGAGTTCCCGGGGGGGCCGTCCGAGAGACCCAGTACTTC.

This clonotype has a handful of counts. This chain connects TRBV4-3 to TRBJ2-7; no reliable D call. The V gene lost 0 bases and the J gene lost 4 bases, with 13 bases spanning the gap. CDR1 and CDR2 from the germline V gene are LGHNA and YSLEER. This CDR3 is 15 amino acids long. This CDR3 is CASSQEPASPYEQYF. CDR3 in DNA: TGCGCCAGCAGCCAAGAACCAGCTTCCCCTTACGAGCAGTACTTC.

J is TRBJ1-6 and V is TRBV7-2; D remains unclear. The CDR3 totals 13 residues. The germline V gene encodes CDR1 SGHTA and CDR2 FQGNSA. Between the trimmed V and J ends, which lost 5 bases and 7 bases, there was a span of 9 bases. CDR3 residues: CASSPDGNSPLHF. The CDR3, as DNA: TGTGCCAGCAGCCCGGACGGAAATTCACCCCTCCACTTT.

V gene TRBV5-1 combines with J gene TRBJ2-7, with 7 bases aligning to TRBD1. CDR3 length equals 14 residues. The germline gives CDR1 SGHRS, CDR2 YFSETQ. Trimming cost V 4 bases and J 3 bases; bases outside gene matches: 7. The CDR3 protein is CASSIGQVGYEQYF. CDR3 nucleotide sequence: TGCGCCAGCAGCATCGGACAGGTGGGCTACGAGCAGTACTTC.

The chain carries TRBV4-2 and TRBJ2-7, with 10 positions matching TRBD2. CDR3 size: 15 residues. Trimming took 0 bases from V and 3 from J; bases not matched to a gene: 2. Germline-derived CDR1 and CDR2 are LGHNA and YNFKEQ. The CDR3 nucleotides read TGTGCCAGCAGCCAAGAGTTAGCGGGGGGCTACGAGCAGTACTTC. It translates to CASSQELAGGYEQYF.

This clonotype appeared a few times. The chain carries TRBV4-3 and TRBJ1-1; no definite D call. The V gene's germline CDR1 is LGHNA and CDR2 YSLEER. This CDR3 has 15 residues. The V end was cut by 1 base, the J end by 6 bases, with 15 bases between. The CDR3 DNA sequence: TGCGCCAGCAGCCAAGGGGTGGGTGGCTTTCCTGAAGCTTTCTTT. Encoded protein: CASSQGVGGFPEAFF.

V and J are TRBV5-1 and TRBJ2-2; TRBD2 matches 8 bases. The CDR3 is 16 amino acids. Germline loops: CDR1 SGHRS, CDR2 YFSETQ. The V segment lost 4 bases and the J segment 2 bases; nucleotides outside the gene matches: 7. The CDR3 bases are TGCGCCAGCAGCACCCAGGCGGGGGGAAACACCGGGGAGCTGTTTTTT. It specifies CASSTQAGGNTGELFF.